The rows below give T cell receptor beta chains drawn from one sample of a study of human T cells and chemical hapten exposure. One entry per CDR3 protein results from TCRdb running MiXCR on the RACE reads. The table shows about 380,000 distinct CDR3 sequences, with roughly 6% occurring only once. Specimen: whole blood, collected in connection with sensitization to the hapten diphenylcyclopropenone (DPC). Every receptor here comes from a woman younger than 30 with alopecia areata. Some clones in this sample may be carry-over from other donors' samples. The CDR3 runs from the conserved cysteine through the conserved F or W. D genes are given only for firm matches. Part of the rows lack a size; the others show once, few, many or a class for expanded clones.

J: TRBJ2-3; size: few; D: .; length: 12; V: TRBV5-4; DNA: TGTGCCAGCAGCGGCAGGACAGAAGTGCGGTATTTT; CDR3: CASSGRTEVRYF
J: TRBJ2-6; size: .; D: .; length: 16; V: TRBV2; DNA: TGTGCCAGCAGTGCCCGGAGAAAGGGTGGGGCCAACGTCCTGACTTTC; CDR3: CASSARRKGGANVLTF
J: TRBJ1-4; size: .; D: .; length: 16; V: TRBV5-1; DNA: TGCGCCAGCAGCTTGGAGGGCGCAGGGCTACAGGAAAAACTGTTTTTT; CDR3: CASSLEGAGLQEKLFF
J: TRBJ1-3; size: .; D: .; length: 17; V: TRBV20-1; DNA: TGCAGTGCTCGGGCCCGGGACACCATGAGCTCTGGAAACACCATATATTTT; CDR3: CSARARDTMSSGNTIYF
J: TRBJ2-6; size: few; D: .; length: 18; V: TRBV28; DNA: TGTGCCAGCTGGAGCGGGACAGGCTCGGCGGAGGGGGCCAACGTCCTGACTTTC; CDR3: CASWSGTGSAEGANVLTF
J: TRBJ1-1; size: many; D: .; length: 15; V: TRBV28; DNA: TGTGCCAGCAGTGTGTTCAGGGGAGTGAACACTGAAGCTTTCTTT; CDR3: CASSVFRGVNTEAFF
J: TRBJ2-3; size: many; D: .; length: 13; V: TRBV3-1; DNA: TGTGCCAGCAGCCAACGTAGCACAGATACGCAGTATTTT; CDR3: CASSQRSTDTQYF
J: TRBJ2-7; size: .; D: .; length: 15; V: TRBV12-3/TRBV12-4; DNA: TGTGCCAGCAGTTTAGAACGGGCGAGCTCCTACGAGCAGTACTTC; CDR3: CASSLERASSYEQYF
J: TRBJ2-7; size: .; D: .; length: 13; V: TRBV28; DNA: TGTGCCAGCAGTTTATTGACAGCCCCCGAGCAGTACTTC; CDR3: CASSLLTAPEQYF
J: TRBJ1-1; size: few; D: .; length: 13; V: TRBV27; DNA: TGTGCCAGCAGCCGTAACAAGGGAACTGAAGCTTTCTTT; CDR3: CASSRNKGTEAFF
J: TRBJ1-4; size: many; D: .; length: 16; V: TRBV6-5; DNA: TGTGCCAGCAGTCGGACACGGTCCCTCACGGGTGAAAAACTGTTTTTT; CDR3: CASSRTRSLTGEKLFF
J: TRBJ1-2; size: many; D: .; length: 15; V: TRBV2; DNA: TGTGCCAGCAGTGCGGAGACTGCTGTGGAGAATGGCTACACCTTC; CDR3: CASSAETAVENGYTF
J: TRBJ1-1; size: many; D: .; length: 13; V: TRBV24-1; DNA: TGTGCCACCAGTGATGGAATGAACACTGAAGCTTTCTTT; CDR3: CATSDGMNTEAFF
J: TRBJ2-6; size: .; D: TRBD1; length: 16; V: TRBV12-3/TRBV12-4; DNA: TGTGCCAGCAGTGAACCAGGGGGCGGTGGGGCCAACGTCCTGACTTTC; CDR3: CASSEPGGGGANVLTF
J: TRBJ1-2; size: few; D: .; length: 13; V: TRBV10-3; DNA: TGTGCCATCAGTGTGGAGGAAAACTATGGCTACACCTTC; CDR3: CAISVEENYGYTF
J: TRBJ1-2; size: .; D: .; length: 13; V: TRBV7-3; DNA: TGTGCCAGCAGCTTAAGGGCAGGGGTTGGCTACACCTTC; CDR3: CASSLRAGVGYTF
J: TRBJ1-4; size: .; D: .; length: 14; V: TRBV5-4; DNA: TGTGCCAGCAGCTTGCGGGGGATGAATGAAAAACTGTTTTTT; CDR3: CASSLRGMNEKLFF
J: TRBJ2-7; size: .; D: .; length: 14; V: TRBV5-1; DNA: TGCGCCAGCAGCTCGACAGGTGTGTTAAGCGAGCAGTACTTC; CDR3: CASSSTGVLSEQYF
J: TRBJ1-2; size: few; D: .; length: 14; V: TRBV7-2; DNA: TGTGCCAGCAACAAGGACCGGACCCTCTATGGCTACACCTTC; CDR3: CASNKDRTLYGYTF
J: TRBJ1-5; size: many; D: TRBD1; length: 13; V: TRBV2; DNA: TGTGCCAGTACGGACAGGGGCAATCAGCCCCAGCATTTT; CDR3: CASTDRGNQPQHF
J: TRBJ2-1; size: .; D: TRBD2; length: 13; V: TRBV5-4; DNA: TGTGCCAGCAGCCCAGATTTAGCGGGGGAGCAGTTCTTC; CDR3: CASSPDLAGEQFF
J: TRBJ1-2; size: .; D: .; length: 13; V: TRBV6-5; DNA: TGTGCCAGCGCACGACAGGTTAACTATGGCTACACCTTC; CDR3: CASARQVNYGYTF
J: TRBJ1-6; size: many; D: .; length: 16; V: TRBV6-5; DNA: TGTGCCAGCAGTTACTCGGGGGGGTGGAATAATTCACCCCTCCACTTT; CDR3: CASSYSGGWNNSPLHF
J: TRBJ2-6; size: few; D: TRBD1; length: 17; V: TRBV10-3; DNA: TGTGCCATCAGTGGTGGACAGGGAAGCGCTGGGGCCAACGTCCTGACTTTC; CDR3: CAISGGQGSAGANVLTF
J: TRBJ2-3; size: .; D: .; length: 15; V: TRBV9; DNA: TGTGCCAGCAGCGTAGACGGGGGGCTTTCAGATACGCAGTATTTT; CDR3: CASSVDGGLSDTQYF
J: TRBJ1-6; size: few; D: .; length: 14; V: TRBV7-8; DNA: TGTGCCAGCAGCTTATCAGGGTCCGTACCACCCCTCCACTTT; CDR3: CASSLSGSVPPLHF
J: TRBJ2-1; size: .; D: .; length: 15; V: TRBV9; DNA: TGTGCCAGCAGCGTAGCCGGGGGCTCCTACAATGAGCAGTTCTTC; CDR3: CASSVAGGSYNEQFF
J: TRBJ1-5; size: many; D: .; length: 14; V: TRBV6-1; DNA: TGTGCCAGCAGTCCACAGGGTAACAATCAGCCCCAGCATTTT; CDR3: CASSPQGNNQPQHF
J: TRBJ2-2; size: many; D: .; length: 13; V: TRBV6-2/TRBV6-3; DNA: TGTGCCAGCCGAACTTCGGACACCGGGGAGCTGTTTTTT; CDR3: CASRTSDTGELFF
J: TRBJ2-7; size: few; D: .; length: 12; V: TRBV10-3; DNA: TGTGCCATCAGGACAGTCTCCTACGAGCAGTACTTC; CDR3: CAIRTVSYEQYF
J: TRBJ1-2; size: .; D: TRBD1; length: 14; V: TRBV3-1; DNA: TGTGCCAGCAGCCAAGAAGACAGGGGGCCCGGCTACACCTTC; CDR3: CASSQEDRGPGYTF
J: TRBJ1-3; size: many; D: .; length: 14; V: TRBV5-1; DNA: TGCGCCAGCAGCTTGGACAGCTCTGGAAACACCATATATTTT; CDR3: CASSLDSSGNTIYF
J: TRBJ2-7; size: .; D: .; length: 16; V: TRBV25-1; DNA: TGTGCCAGCAGTGTTTCAGGGGGGGGCTACTCCTACGAGCAGTACTTC; CDR3: CASSVSGGGYSYEQYF
J: TRBJ2-3; size: .; D: TRBD1; length: 15; V: TRBV28; DNA: TGTGCCAGCAGTCCAGACAGGGGCCGACATTGGACGCAGTATTTT; CDR3: CASSPDRGRHWTQYF
J: TRBJ2-7; size: .; D: .; length: 15; V: TRBV7-9; DNA: TGTGCCAGCAGCCCGGGGAGGGGGAGCTCCTACGAGCAGTACTTC; CDR3: CASSPGRGSSYEQYF
J: TRBJ1-5; size: .; D: .; length: 15; V: TRBV12-3/TRBV12-4; DNA: TGTGCCAGCAGGGAAAGGACGGAGAGCAATCAGCCCCAGCATTTT; CDR3: CASRERTESNQPQHF
J: TRBJ2-1; size: few; D: .; length: 13; V: TRBV2; DNA: TGTGCCAGCAGCGGGGCCATAGACAATGAGCAGTTCTTC; CDR3: CASSGAIDNEQFF
J: TRBJ2-5; size: many; D: .; length: 15; V: TRBV29-1; DNA: TGCAGCGTTGCGGAAAGGGGTTCCCCCCAAGAGACCCAGTACTTC; CDR3: CSVAERGSPQETQYF
J: TRBJ1-2; size: many; D: .; length: 13; V: TRBV5-1; DNA: TGCGCCAGCAGCTTGGACAGGTTCGGTGGCTACACCTTC; CDR3: CASSLDRFGGYTF
J: TRBJ1-2; size: .; D: TRBD1; length: 15; V: TRBV2; DNA: TGTGCCAGCAGTGAAGGTCGAGGGGGCTACTATGGCTACACCTTC; CDR3: CASSEGRGGYYGYTF
J: TRBJ1-1; size: many; D: .; length: 14; V: TRBV6-2/TRBV6-3; DNA: TGTGCCAGCAGTTACCGGGGGGCGGCCACTGAAGCTTTCTTT; CDR3: CASSYRGAATEAFF
J: TRBJ1-4; size: many; D: TRBD1; length: 17; V: TRBV7-2; DNA: TGTGCCAGCAGCTTAGTTCCCCGCGGACAGGGGAATGAAAAACTGTTTTTT; CDR3: CASSLVPRGQGNEKLFF
J: TRBJ1-5; size: many; D: .; length: 18; V: TRBV12-3/TRBV12-4; DNA: TGTGCCAGCAGAACCTTAGGGGACAAGGGAAATAGCAATCAGCCCCAGCATTTT; CDR3: CASRTLGDKGNSNQPQHF
J: TRBJ2-7; size: .; D: TRBD1; length: 13; V: TRBV11-3; DNA: TGTGCCAGCAGCGCGTCGCCGGACAGGGAGCAGTACTTC; CDR3: CASSASPDREQYF
J: TRBJ2-7; size: few; D: TRBD1; length: 14; V: TRBV5-1; DNA: TGCGCCAGCAGCGGGTACAGACAGGGCTCCGAGCAGTACTTC; CDR3: CASSGYRQGSEQYF
J: TRBJ2-1; size: .; D: .; length: 12; V: TRBV20-1; DNA: TGCAGTGCTAGAGGGCTGTACAATGAGCAGTTCTTC; CDR3: CSARGLYNEQFF
J: TRBJ1-5; size: few; D: TRBD1; length: 15; V: TRBV6-5; DNA: TGTGCCAGCAGTTACTCGATGCAGGGGGCTCAGCCCCAGCATTTT; CDR3: CASSYSMQGAQPQHF
J: TRBJ2-6; size: .; D: TRBD1; length: 16; V: TRBV14; DNA: TGTGCCAGCAGCCATGCAGGGGGCGCTGGGGCCAACGTCCTGACTTTC; CDR3: CASSHAGGAGANVLTF
J: TRBJ1-1; size: many; D: .; length: 13; V: TRBV20-1; DNA: TGCAGTGCTAGCCCTAGCTGGGACACTGAAGCTTTCTTT; CDR3: CSASPSWDTEAFF
J: TRBJ2-4; size: many; D: .; length: 17; V: TRBV6-5; DNA: TGTGCCAGCAGTTACTCCCTTGCCGAGGGCATGAGTGGCATTCAGTACTTC; CDR3: CASSYSLAEGMSGIQYF
J: TRBJ1-2; size: once; D: .; length: 16; V: TRBV2; DNA: TGTGCCAGCATTGAAGCGGTAGGGACGAGAAGCTATGGCTACACCTTC; CDR3: CASIEAVGTRSYGYTF
J: TRBJ1-2; size: .; D: .; length: 16; V: TRBV5-6; DNA: TGTGCCAGCAGCTTGTTGTTTCAGGGCCCAGGGAATGGCTACACCTTC; CDR3: CASSLLFQGPGNGYTF
J: TRBJ1-6; size: .; D: .; length: 14; V: TRBV5-1; DNA: TGCGCCAGCAGCCAACCAGATTGGGGTGGACCCCTCCACTTT; CDR3: CASSQPDWGGPLHF
J: TRBJ2-7; size: many; D: .; length: 14; V: TRBV29-1; DNA: TGCAGCGCCAAGCTCTTCGGGGAAGACTACGAGCAGTACTTC; CDR3: CSAKLFGEDYEQYF
J: TRBJ2-7; size: .; D: .; length: 15; V: TRBV3-1; DNA: TGTGCCAGCAGCCAAGATTTCGGCGGACAATACGAGCAGTACTTC; CDR3: CASSQDFGGQYEQYF
J: TRBJ2-5; size: few; D: TRBD1; length: 18; V: TRBV6-5; DNA: TGTGCCAGCAGTTACCGTGGCGGGACAGGGTGGGCTAAAGAGACCCAGTACTTC; CDR3: CASSYRGGTGWAKETQYF
J: TRBJ1-1; size: few; D: .; length: 14; V: TRBV28; DNA: TGTGCCAGCAGTTTTATAAGGGCGACTCCTGAAGCTTTCTTT; CDR3: CASSFIRATPEAFF